Presented here are 10 T cell receptor beta chains from one specimen sequenced in a study of CD8+ T cells in alopecia areata. RNA was isolated and reverse transcribed to cDNA, the sequencing template. Produced via immunoSEQ multiplex PCR; TCRdb's table is partial and in-frame only. The repertoire holds about 130,000 clones, with roughly three fifths as singletons. The specimen was CD4+ T cells sorted from blood, collected at week 0. The receptors come from a human donor with alopecia areata.

V and J are TRBV6-5 and TRBJ2-2; 8 bases match TRBD2. The length of the CDR3 is 15 residues. V lost 4 bases, J lost 6 bases, and 7 bases stayed unmatched. CDR1 is MNHEY and CDR2 is SVGAGI in the germline V gene. Here the CDR3 DNA reads TGTGCCAGCAGTTTAAACGGGAGGGATGCCGGGGAGCTGTTTTTT. Its protein is CASSLNGRDAGELFF.

The J gene is TRBJ1-5, the V gene TRBV5-6; no definite D call. This CDR3 spans 14 amino acids. Trimming removed 2 bases from V and 3 bases from J, with 9 bases in between. In germline, CDR1 is SGHDT, CDR2 YYEEEE. The CDR3 bases are TGTGCCAGCAGCTTAGAAGGGTTCAATCAGCCCCAGCATTTT. The encoded protein is CASSLEGFNQPQHF.

The rearrangement links TRBV7-2 to TRBJ2-1, with D possibly matching TRBD1 (5 bases). This CDR3 is built from 15 residues. The germline V and J ends were trimmed by 3 bases and 4 bases, with 13 bases remaining between them. Germline V gene sequence: CDR1 SGHTA, CDR2 FQGNSA. DNA for the CDR3: TGTGCCAGCAGCTTTACTCAAGGGGTGTACAATGAGCAGTTCTTC. It is translated as CASSFTQGVYNEQFF.

The sample holds a few counts of this clone. This sequence joins TRBV4-1 and TRBJ2-7; no reliable D call. The CDR3 sequence is 13 residues long. From germline, CDR1 is MGHRA and CDR2 YSYEKL. Trimming shortened V by 0 bases and J by 3 bases, and 6 bases separated the two germline ends. This chain's CDR3 is CASSQDNSYEQYF. The CDR3 DNA reads as TGCGCCAGCAGCCAAGATAACAGCTACGAGCAGTACTTC.

In this sample, this clone turned up a few times. The chain carries TRBV2 and TRBJ2-7; 8 bases fit TRBD2. The length of the CDR3 is 13 residues. Trimming at V came to 4 bases and at J to 6 bases, leaving 5 bases not matched to a gene. Germline V gene data show CDR1 as SNHLY and CDR2 as FYNNEI. As DNA, the CDR3 is TGTGCCAGCAGTGTCGGCGGGAGGCGCGAGCAGTACTTC. It codes for CASSVGGRREQYF.

The rearrangement uses TRBV10-3 and TRBJ2-5; D may be TRBD1 or TRBD2 (5 bases each). The V gene's germline CDR1 is ENHRY and CDR2 SYGVKD. The V end was cut by 8 bases, the J end by 6 bases, with 10 bases between. CDR3 size: 11 residues. CDR3 region: CAISEGQTQYF. The CDR3 DNA is TGTGCCATCTCCGAGGGACAGACCCAGTACTTC.

The rearrangement uses TRBV7-2 and TRBJ2-7; the D gene is possibly TRBD1 (5 bases). This CDR3 contains 13 residues. Germline CDR1 is SGHTA and CDR2 is FQGNSA. Trimming cost V 3 bases and J 2 bases, with 8 bases left between them. In DNA, the CDR3 is TGTGCCAGCAGCTTTGACAGAGCCTACGAGCAGTACTTC. The encoded protein is CASSFDRAYEQYF.

The rearrangement uses TRBV7-9 and TRBJ2-5, with D tentatively TRBD2 (5 bases). V lost 9 bases to trimming and J lost 2 bases, with 13 bases between them. Germline V CDR1 and CDR2: SEHNR, FQNEAQ (reference sequence). The CDR3 covers 13 residues. The CDR3: CASAPGKQETQYF. The CDR3 DNA reads TGTGCCAGTGCGCCGGGGAAGCAAGAGACCCAGTACTTC.

This clone was seen only a few times. The chain has TRBV7-2 and TRBJ2-7; TRBD1 matches at 12 bases. This CDR3 is 15 amino acids long. CDR1 and CDR2 from the germline V gene are SGHTA and FQGNSA. J gave up 2 bases and V 5 bases, and 4 bases lay outside the gene matches. In DNA, the CDR3 is TGTGCCAGCAGCCAGGGACAGGGGGCCACCTACGAGCAGTACTTC. Its protein product is CASSQGQGATYEQYF.

This chain connects TRBV30 to TRBJ1-5; D call uncertain. V lost 4 bases to trimming and J lost 1 base, with 11 bases between them. CDR1 is GTSNPN, CDR2 SVGIG, per germline (reference sequence). CDR3 size: 14 residues. CDR3 protein: CAWTRVGSNQPQHF. Written as DNA, the CDR3 is TGTGCCTGGACCCGGGTCGGGAGCAATCAGCCCCAGCATTTT.